This TCR beta chain emerged from a study of blood T cell repertoires in COVID-19. Across the whole study: COVID-19 samples, acute and convalescent, were from the United States, Italy and Spain. PBMCs, B-cell-depleted T cells, or T cells were the source of the cDNA or gDNA that made up the material.

Data came from immunoSEQ multiplex PCR; TCRdb stores just in-frame clones and leaves some out. The sample holds approximately 270,000 clones, 75% to 90% seen once. Trimming at V came to 5 bases and at J to 2 bases, leaving 6 bases not matched to a gene. From germline, CDR1 is SEHNR and CDR2 FQNEAQ (reference sequence). This CDR3 spans 15 amino acids. The V call is TRBV7-9, the J call TRBJ2-1; the match to TRBD2 covers 7 bases. This TCR derives from a woman in her 70s with acute or convalescent COVID-19. Specimen: peripheral blood. In DNA form, the CDR3 reads TGTGCCAGCAGCAGCAGCGGGGCGGCCTACAATGAGCAGTTCTTC. Its translation is CASSSSGAAYNEQFF. Full variable domain (missing parts from reference TRBV7-9 and TRBJ2-1): DTGVSQNPRHKITKRGQNVTFRCDPISEHNRLYWYRQTLGQGPEFLTYFQNEAQLEKSRLLSDRFSAERPKGSFSTLEIQRTEQGDSAMYLCASSSSGAAYNEQFFGPGTRLTVL.